The subject of this entry is one T cell receptor beta chain. As yet, its antigen is unknown. The entry originates in a study of OX40 agonist ivuxolimab in advanced cancers. At the level of the study: Treatment of patients was with ivuxolimab, an agonistic anti-OX40 (CD134) antibody. Dose-escalation patients had hepatocellular carcinoma, melanoma, renal cell or head and neck cancer. Study-level findings and limits: Undetermined was the antigen specificity of the expanded peripheral T cells. On average, a greater number of expanded clones characterised CD8+ T cells relative to CD4+.

CDR1 is SGDLS, CDR2 YYNGEE, per germline. The CDR3 is 16 amino acids. V was trimmed by 0 bases and J by 4 bases, leaving 16 bases between them. Clones were sequenced by immunoSEQ multiplex PCR, and TCRdb holds only the in-frame ones, with some missing. The table has tens of thousands of clones, roughly 85% seen once; the top ten hold 0.2% to 0.25%. V and J are TRBV9 and TRBJ1-1; weak D call: TRBD1 (6 bases). This clonotype originated in an adult with an advanced solid tumor such as melanoma, head and neck, liver or kidney cancer. The sequencing used CD4+ or CD8+ T cells sorted from blood, collected in a trial of the OX40 agonist ivuxolimab. CDR3 amino acids: CASSVEWGSRGTEAFF. CDR3 DNA sequence: TGTGCCAGCAGCGTAGAGTGGGGGTCCAGGGGCACTGAAGCTTTCTTT.